Following are 31 T cell receptor beta chains from one sample sequenced in a study of vaccination effects on CD4 cells after COVID-19. After expansion with viral peptide pools in the ViraFEST assay, antigen-specific CD4+ T cells were sequenced. Culturing for 9 to 10 days preceded CD4+ T cell isolation. None of the vaccinated had previously contracted SARS-CoV-2, and their nucleocapsid antibodies tested negative. Here immunoSEQ multiplex PCR was the method, and the copy in TCRdb shows in-frame clones only, minus some. The top ten hold 15% to 20% of the sample, which has tens of thousands of clones, roughly 70% seen once. What these receptors recognize is not known. The source was CD4+ T cells from PBMCs cultured with SARS-CoV-2 spike peptides, collected before COVID-19 vaccination. These receptors came from a human donor who received a COVID-19 vaccine.

V usage is TRBV5-1 and J usage is TRBJ2-7, with 14 positions matching TRBD2. This CDR3 has 17 residues. With V trimmed by 0 bases and J by 5 bases, 7 bases remained unmatched. Germline loops: CDR1 SGHRS, CDR2 YFSETQ. The CDR3 loop is CASSLAGTSGSIDEQYF. CDR3 DNA sequence: TGCGCCAGCAGCTTGGCCGGGACTAGCGGGAGTATCGACGAGCAGTACTTC.

CDR3: CAISVRGGGEQFF. CDR3 bases: TGTGCCATCAGTGTGAGGGGAGGGGGTGAGCAGTTCTTC. The chain carries TRBV10-3 and TRBJ2-1; D is perhaps TRBD2 (7 bases). CDR3 length: 13 residues. The germline gives CDR1 ENHRY, CDR2 SYGVKD. Trimming cost V 4 bases and J 9 bases, with 13 bases left between them.

The rearrangement links TRBV4-3 to TRBJ2-2; D may be TRBD1 or TRBD2 (5 bases each). Trimming took off 2 bases at V and 7 bases at J, with 14 bases between the two ends. Germline CDR1 and CDR2: LGHNA and YSLEER. This CDR3 is 15 amino acids long. The CDR3 coding sequence is TGCGCCAGCAGCCAACCCCCGAGGGGCGACGGGGAGCTGTTTTTT. Amino acids: CASSQPPRGDGELFF.

This rearrangement joins TRBV30 to TRBJ1-1, with 9 bases that match TRBD1. V was clipped by 5 bases and J by 4 bases; unmatched bases: 5. This CDR3 comprises 13 residues. Germline V gene lookup returns CDR1 GTSNPN and CDR2 SVGIG (reference sequence). CDR3 residues: CAWGTGRVTEAFF. Written as DNA, the CDR3 is TGTGCCTGGGGGACAGGGAGGGTCACTGAAGCTTTCTTT.

The rearrangement uses TRBV19 and TRBJ2-1, with a possible D match to TRBD1 (5 bases). Trimming took off 4 bases at V and 9 bases at J, with 19 bases between the two ends. The CDR3 sequence is 15 residues long. Germline V lookup: CDR1 LNHDA, CDR2 SQIVND (reference sequence). The CDR3 bases are TGTGCCAGTAGTACCTTCGCCCAGGGAATCGCTGAGCAGTTCTTC. Translating gives CASSTFAQGIAEQFF. The whole variable domain, remainder taken from reference TRBV19 and TRBJ2-1, is DGGITQSPKYLFRKEGQNVTLSCEQNLNHDAMYWYRQDPGQGLRLIYYSQIVNDFQKGDIAEGYSVSREKKESFPLTVTSAQKNPTAFYLCASSTFAQGIAEQFFGPGTRLTVL.

The chain employs TRBV2 and TRBJ2-5; D may be TRBD1 (5 bases). The CDR3 length is 13 residues. CDR1 is SNHLY and CDR2 is FYNNEI in the germline V gene. V lost 10 bases, J lost 6 bases, and 18 bases lay in between. The CDR3 DNA is TGTGCCACCCACGGCCAGGGTCCGAAGACCCAGTACTTC. This translates into CATHGQGPKTQYF. Full variable domain (remainder filled in from reference TRBV2 and TRBJ2-5): EPEVTQTPSHQVTQMGQEVILRCVPISNHLYFYWYRQILGQKVEFLVSFYNNEISEKSEIFDDQFSVERPDGSNFTLKIRSTKLEDSAMYFCATHGQGPKTQYFGPGTRLLVL.

The CDR3 sequence: CASSLGAFYGYTF. The CDR3 region has the DNA TGTGCCAGCAGTCTAGGGGCGTTCTATGGCTACACCTTC. The genes are TRBV5-6 and TRBJ1-2; D is possibly TRBD1 (5 bases). The germline CDR1 and CDR2 sequences are SGHDT and YYEEEE. The CDR3 runs to 13 residues. V was shortened by 5 bases and J by 4 bases, with 12 bases between the two germline ends.

The chain recombines TRBV5-6 with TRBJ1-3, with 7 bases that match TRBD1. The V gene end was trimmed by 4 bases and the J gene end by 4 bases; junction bases not matched to a gene: 11. The CDR3 extends over 16 amino acids. Germline-derived CDR1 and CDR2 are SGHDT and YYEEEE. Here the CDR3 DNA reads TGTGCCAGCAGCCCGGGGGCACAGGGGACCGGAAACACCATATATTTT. The encoded protein is CASSPGAQGTGNTIYF.

This clone has only a few counts. This chain uses TRBV24-1 with TRBJ2-3; TRBD2 aligns across 7 bases. This CDR3 region has 13 residues. The J segment lost 2 bases and the V segment lost 12 bases, leaving 7 bases of the junction unmatched. Germline V gene data show CDR1 as KGHDR and CDR2 as SFDVKD. The CDR3 protein is CASQAGSTDTQYF. The CDR3 nucleotides read TGTGCCTCCCAAGCGGGGTCCACAGATACGCAGTATTTT.

This clone was detected only a few times. The V gene is TRBV6-4, the J gene TRBJ2-3; either TRBD1 or TRBD2 may supply D (5 bases each). V was shortened by 8 bases and J by 4 bases, with 13 bases between the two germline ends. The CDR3 contains 13 residues. In germline, CDR1 is MRHNA, CDR2 SNTAGT. The CDR3 bases are TGTGCCAGCGGCGGACGGGACCCAGATACGCAGTATTTT. Translated, it gives CASGGRDPDTQYF.

This chain uses TRBV2 with TRBJ1-2; TRBD1 matches 8 bases. Per the germline V gene, CDR1 is SNHLY and CDR2 is FYNNEI. V lost 3 bases and J lost 8; bases outside the gene matches: 8. The CDR3 runs 14 residues. For the CDR3, the DNA is TGTGCCAGCAGTGATGATGTAACAGGGGGGGGCTACACCTTC. It specifies CASSDDVTGGGYTF. Full variable domain (rest looked up from reference TRBV2 and TRBJ1-2): EPEVTQTPSHQVTQMGQEVILRCVPISNHLYFYWYRQILGQKVEFLVSFYNNEISEKSEIFDDQFSVERPDGSNFTLKIRSTKLEDSAMYFCASSDDVTGGGYTFGSGTRLTVV.

The rearrangement joins TRBV5-1 to TRBJ2-7; 11 bases map to TRBD2. There are 15 residues in the CDR3. CDR1 is SGHRS, CDR2 YFSETQ, per germline. V was clipped by 4 bases and J by 1 base; unmatched bases: 4. The DNA of the CDR3 is TGCGCCAGCAGCGCAGGGACTAGCGGATCCTACGAGCAGTACTTC. This sequence encodes CASSAGTSGSYEQYF. The full variable domain, its missing parts supplied by reference TRBV5-1 and TRBJ2-7, is KAGVTQTPRYLIKTRGQQVTLSCSPISGHRSVSWYQQTPGQGLQFLFEYFSETQRNKGNFPGRFSGRQFSNSRSEMNVSTLELGDSALYLCASSAGTSGSYEQYFGPGTRLTVT.

The rearrangement uses TRBV12-3 or TRBV12-4 and TRBJ1-2; no clear D gene. CDR3 length equals 13 residues. The germline V and J ends were trimmed by 5 bases and 4 bases, with 11 bases remaining between them. The CDR3 loop reads CASSGLLGYGYTF. In DNA, the CDR3 is TGTGCCAGCAGTGGACTCCTAGGCTATGGCTACACCTTC.

This chain joins TRBV28 and TRBJ2-7; D gene uncertain. CDR1 and CDR2 from the germline V gene are MDHEN and SYDVKM. The V end lost 5 bases, the J end lost 2 bases, and 13 bases lay between the germline ends. The CDR3 runs to 14 residues. The CDR3 DNA reads TGTGCCAGCAGTGCCCGGCAGTCTCCCTACGAGCAGTACTTC. Translating gives CASSARQSPYEQYF.

The rearrangement uses TRBV5-6 and TRBJ2-7; D is perhaps TRBD2 (6 bases). This CDR3 has 15 amino acids. Deletions cut 3 bases from V and 0 bases from J, with 13 bases between. Germline loops: CDR1 SGHDT, CDR2 YYEEEE. CDR3 sequence reads: CASSSRGSGSYEQYF. As DNA, the CDR3 is TGTGCCAGCAGCTCCCGGGGGTCTGGCTCCTACGAGCAGTACTTC.

The chain couples TRBV19 to TRBJ2-4, with TRBD2 as a possible D gene (7 bases). CDR3 length: 18 residues. The germline V gene encodes CDR1 LNHDA and CDR2 SQIVND (reference sequence). Trimming stripped 3 bases from V and 1 base from J, with 19 bases between. CDR3 sequence: CASSIRVGGGSAKNIQYF. CDR3 bases: TGTGCCAGTAGTATCAGAGTGGGAGGGGGTTCGGCCAAAAACATTCAGTACTTC. The whole variable domain, remainder taken from reference TRBV19 and TRBJ2-4, is DGGITQSPKYLFRKEGQNVTLSCEQNLNHDAMYWYRQDPGQGLRLIYYSQIVNDFQKGDIAEGYSVSREKKESFPLTVTSAQKNPTAFYLCASSIRVGGGSAKNIQYFGAGTRLSVL.

The chain recombines TRBV27 with TRBJ1-3; D is possibly TRBD1 (5 bases). This CDR3 contains 13 residues. Trimming removed 8 bases at V and 0 bases at J, with 8 bases between. Looked up from germline, CDR1 is MNHEY and CDR2 is SMNVEV (reference sequence). CDR3 sequence (DNA): TGTGCCAGCCGCGACAGCTCTGGAAACACCATATATTTT. Translating gives CASRDSSGNTIYF.

This clone was observed a handful of times. J is TRBJ2-1 and V is TRBV11-3, with D perhaps TRBD2 (6 bases). V lost 3 bases, J lost 0 bases, and 18 bases lay in between. The CDR3 is 18 amino acids. CDR1 SGHNT and CDR2 YENEEA come from the germline V gene. Here the CDR3 DNA reads TGTGCCAGCAGCTTGGGCGGGACCCTATCCAGCTCCTACAATGAGCAGTTCTTC. Its protein product is CASSLGGTLSSSYNEQFF.

This clone was seen a handful of times. The J gene is TRBJ1-2, the V gene TRBV4-2; possible D gene TRBD1, 5 bases. Trimming shortened V by 0 bases and J by 3 bases, and 11 bases separated the two germline ends. The CDR3 has 15 amino acids. Germline V gene lookup returns CDR1 LGHNA and CDR2 YNFKEQ. Here the CDR3 DNA reads TGTGCCAGCAGCCAAGATGGGGGGTCTGACTATGGCTACACCTTC. Its translation is CASSQDGGSDYGYTF.

The chain carries TRBV12-3 or TRBV12-4 and TRBJ1-5; D gene ambiguous. The length of the CDR3 is 13 residues. Trimming stripped 6 bases from V and 3 bases from J, with 9 bases between. The CDR3 region has the DNA TGTGCCAGCAGCCTGACCTCCAATCAGCCCCAGCATTTT. Translation: CASSLTSNQPQHF.

The V and J genes are TRBV5-1 and TRBJ2-5; 12 nucleotides line up with TRBD2. This CDR3 spans 16 amino acids. Germline CDR1 reads SGHRS; CDR2 reads YFSETQ. V was clipped by 4 bases and J by 5 bases; unmatched bases: 9. In DNA form, the CDR3 reads TGCGCCAGCAGCGAACTAGCGGGAGGCCGGGAGGAGACCCAGTACTTC. This sequence encodes CASSELAGGREETQYF. Based on the CDR3 plus reference TRBV5-1 and TRBJ2-5, the full variable domain is KAGVTQTPRYLIKTRGQQVTLSCSPISGHRSVSWYQQTPGQGLQFLFEYFSETQRNKGNFPGRFSGRQFSNSRSEMNVSTLELGDSALYLCASSELAGGREETQYFGPGTRLLVL.

This chain links TRBV4-1 with TRBJ2-5; no clear D gene. The CDR3 covers 13 residues. In germline, CDR1 is MGHRA, CDR2 YSYEKL. The V and J ends lost 0 bases and 0 bases respectively, with 2 bases between them. CDR3 sequence: CASSQEYQETQYF. The CDR3 DNA follows: TGCGCCAGCAGCCAAGAGTACCAAGAGACCCAGTACTTC.

The chain uses TRBV5-4 and TRBJ2-5; no definite D call. The V and J ends lost 0 bases and 5 bases respectively, with 11 bases between them. This CDR3 is built from 14 residues. Germline CDR1 is SGHNT and CDR2 is YYREEE (reference sequence). The CDR3 is CASSLAQQVETQYF. CDR3 DNA: TGTGCCAGCAGCTTGGCTCAGCAAGTCGAGACCCAGTACTTC.

This clone is medium-sized (0.01 to 0.1%). The rearrangement links TRBV2 to TRBJ1-6, with 8 nucleotides matching TRBD1. This CDR3 spans 14 amino acids. Germline CDR1 reads SNHLY; CDR2 reads FYNNEI. With 3 bases clipped from V and 10 bases from J, the junction kept 5 bases outside the gene matches. This CDR3 reads CASSDRTGSSPLHF. The CDR3 DNA sequence: TGTGCCAGCAGTGATAGGACAGGGAGCTCACCCCTCCACTTT.

The chain couples TRBV15 to TRBJ1-1, with D hard to call. Trimming shortened V by 1 base and J by 1 base, and 7 bases separated the two germline ends. Germline-derived CDR1 and CDR2 are LNHNV and YYDKDF (reference sequence). The CDR3 spans 14 residues. CDR3 in amino acids: CATSRARANTEAFF. CDR3 nucleotide sequence: TGTGCCACCAGCAGAGCACGAGCGAACACTGAAGCTTTCTTT. The variable domain in full, with the rest retrieved from reference TRBV15 and TRBJ1-1, is DAMVIQNPRYQVTQFGKPVTLSCSQTLNHNVMYWYQQKSSQAPKLLFHYYDKDFNNEADTPDNFQSRRPNTSFCFLDIRSPGLGDTAMYLCATSRARANTEAFFGQGTRLTVV.

This clone has just a few counts. The rearrangement joins TRBV18 to TRBJ1-1, with unresolved D. Looked up from germline, CDR1 is KGHSH and CDR2 is LQKENI. V was shortened by 2 bases and J by 7 bases, with 8 bases between the two germline ends. The CDR3 is 12 amino acids. The CDR3 DNA is TGTGCCAGCTCACCAGGACCAGTTGAAGCTTTCTTT. Amino acids: CASSPGPVEAFF. Full variable domain (remainder filled in from reference TRBV18 and TRBJ1-1): NAGVMQNPRHLVRRRGQEARLRCSPMKGHSHVYWYRQLPEEGLKFMVYLQKENIIDESGMPKERFSAEFPKEGPSILRIQQVVRGDSAAYFCASSPGPVEAFFGQGTRLTVV.

CDR3 amino acids: CASSVSTGTRNNEQFF. CDR3 nucleotide sequence: TGTGCCAGCAGCGTCTCCACCGGGACTAGAAACAATGAGCAGTTCTTC. The rearrangement joins TRBV9 to TRBJ2-1; 8 nucleotides align to TRBD2. The trim removed 2 bases at V and 5 bases at J, leaving 9 bases unmatched. The germline gives CDR1 SGDLS, CDR2 YYNGEE. The CDR3 is 16 residues long.

This clone was seen only once. The chain combines TRBV6-4 with TRBJ2-3, with 10 nucleotides matching TRBD2. CDR1 and CDR2 from the germline V gene are MRHNA and SNTAGT. V dropped 5 bases and J dropped 2; count of bases not matched to a gene: 7. The CDR3 covers 16 residues. As DNA, the CDR3 is TGTGCCAGCAGTTCCCGAGCGGGGGGGCCCACAGATACGCAGTATTTT. The encoded protein is CASSSRAGGPTDTQYF.

The CDR3 is CASSNLLGGAQPQHF. CDR3 nucleotides: TGTGCCAGCAGCAATTTACTGGGGGGAGCTCAGCCCCAGCATTTT. The chain couples TRBV6-2 or TRBV6-3 to TRBJ1-5, with a weak D call TRBD1 (5 bases). The CDR3 contains 15 residues. CDR1 and CDR2 from the germline V gene are MNHEY and SVGEGT. V was pared by 6 bases and J by 6 bases, with 18 bases between.

This clone was observed a handful of times. The chain employs TRBV6-6 and TRBJ2-5, with TRBD1 as a possible D gene (5 bases). CDR3 size: 13 residues. The germline V gene encodes CDR1 MNHNY and CDR2 SVGAGI (reference sequence). V lost 7 bases, J lost 2 bases, and 11 bases lay in between. CDR3 region: CASTHNRQETQYF. The DNA of the CDR3 is TGTGCCAGCACCCACAACAGGCAAGAGACCCAGTACTTC.

CDR3 nucleotides: TGTGCCAGCAGCCGGGGACAGAACGCGGATTCACCCCTCCACTTT. This sequence encodes CASSRGQNADSPLHF. V is TRBV5-4 and J is TRBJ1-6; 7 bases are shared with TRBD1. CDR3 size: 15 residues. V lost 4 bases to trimming and J lost 8 bases; unmatched junction nucleotides: 9. The germline V gene has CDR1 SGHNT and CDR2 YYREEE (reference sequence).